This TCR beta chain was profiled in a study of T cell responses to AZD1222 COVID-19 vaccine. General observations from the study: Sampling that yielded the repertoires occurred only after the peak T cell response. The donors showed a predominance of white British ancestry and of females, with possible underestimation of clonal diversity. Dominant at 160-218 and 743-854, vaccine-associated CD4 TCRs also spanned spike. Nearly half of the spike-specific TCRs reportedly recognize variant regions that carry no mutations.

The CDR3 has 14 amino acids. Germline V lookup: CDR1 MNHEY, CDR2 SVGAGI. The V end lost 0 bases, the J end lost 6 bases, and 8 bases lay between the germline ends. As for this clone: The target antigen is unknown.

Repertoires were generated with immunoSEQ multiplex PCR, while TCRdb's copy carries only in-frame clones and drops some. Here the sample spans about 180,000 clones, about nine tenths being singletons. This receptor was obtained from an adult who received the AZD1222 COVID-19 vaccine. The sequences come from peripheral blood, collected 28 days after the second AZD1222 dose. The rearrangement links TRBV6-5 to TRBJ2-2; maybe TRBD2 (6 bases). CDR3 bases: TGTGCCAGCAGTTACTCAGCGGGTGCCGGGGAGCTGTTTTTT. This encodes CASSYSAGAGELFF.